One and the same sample provided the 10 T cell receptor beta chains below, sequenced in a study of read filtering for tumor transcriptome and immune sequencing. The library was built from 400 ng RNA with molecular barcoded adaptors for alpha/delta and beta/gamma chains. MiXCR, run by TCRdb on the reads, gives a single entry per CDR3 protein. In the table there are about 24,000 distinct CDR3 sequences, 20% to 25% of which are singletons. The sample consisted of a population of CD138-negative cells sorted from bone marrow. These receptors all come from a donor at least 40 years old with multiple myeloma.

This clonotype appeared a few times. The chain employs TRBV20-1 and TRBJ2-5, with TRBD2 matching 8 bases. The germline V gene encodes CDR1 DFQATT and CDR2 SNEGSKA (reference sequence). The CDR3 totals 16 residues. V gave up 2 bases and J gave up 2 bases; unmatched junction bases: 10. The CDR3 is CSARPPLAGTQETQYF. The CDR3 bases are TGCAGTGCTAGACCCCCCCTAGCGGGCACTCAAGAGACCCAGTACTTC.

With regard to this clonotype: This may stem from a read error, because a much larger clone lies one nucleotide away. The gene calls are TRBV19 and TRBJ2-1, with 10 nucleotides matching TRBD1. The CDR3 length is 15 residues. With V trimmed by 5 bases and J by 2 bases, 3 bases remained unmatched. CDR1 is LNHDA, CDR2 SQIVND, per germline (reference sequence). The chain's CDR3 is CASSATGGPYNEQFF. The CDR3 DNA follows: TGTGCCAGTAGTGCGACAGGGGGCCCCTACAATGAGCAGTTCTTC.

This clonotype was counted ten times or more. CDR3: CSARAPAGLQETQYF. CDR3 nucleotide sequence: TGCAGTGCTAGAGCCCCCGCAGGGCTTCAGGAGACCCAGTACTTC. The chain combines TRBV20-1 with TRBJ2-5, with D possibly matching TRBD1 (5 bases). The CDR3 length is 15 residues. Germline V lookup: CDR1 DFQATT, CDR2 SNEGSKA (reference sequence). Deletions cut 1 base from V and 5 bases from J, with 17 bases between.

This clonotype was detected only a few times. This chain links TRBV7-2 with TRBJ1-5; D is perhaps TRBD1 (5 bases). The V and J ends lost 4 bases and 0 bases respectively, with 13 bases between them. Germline V CDR1 and CDR2: SGHTA, FQGNSA. The CDR3 spans 16 residues. As DNA, the CDR3 is TGTGCCAGCAGCTATGACAGCCTAAATAGCAATCAGCCCCAGCATTTT. Protein product: CASSYDSLNSNQPQHF.

The chain is built from TRBV30 and TRBJ2-1, with 9 positions matching TRBD2. The germline CDR1 and CDR2 sequences are GTSNPN and SVGIG (reference sequence). V was clipped by 3 bases and J by 10 bases; unmatched bases: 22. This CDR3 region has 18 residues. CDR3 DNA sequence: TGTGCCTGGAGCCCTGTGGTAGCGGGGGCCTTTGAAACAATGGAGCAGTTCTTC. Its protein product is CAWSPVVAGAFETMEQFF. The variable domain in full, completed from reference TRBV30 and TRBJ2-1, reads SQTIHQWPATLVQPVGSPLSLECTVEGTSNPNLYWYRQAAGRGLQLLFYSVGIGQISSEVPQNLSASRPQDRQFILSSKKLLLSDSGFYLCAWSPVVAGAFETMEQFFGPGTRLTVL.

As concerns this clonotype: This may arise from a read error, as a much more abundant clone is one base away. The conserved final phenylalanine or tryptophan is absent from the CDR3, which likely points to a read error. The chain employs TRBV6-6 and TRBJ1-2; possibly TRBD1 for D (5 bases). V dropped 9 bases and J dropped 2 bases, with 7 bases sitting between them. The V gene's germline CDR1 is MNHNY and CDR2 SVGAGI (reference sequence). This CDR3 is built from 11 residues. CDR3: CASGTNYGYTY. CDR3 bases: TGTGCCAGTGGGACGAACTATGGCTACACCTAC.

Ten or more counts support this clonotype. This chain links TRBV10-2 with TRBJ2-1, with TRBD2 matching 11 bases. The germline V gene encodes CDR1 WSHSY and CDR2 SAAADI. The CDR3 runs to 15 residues. Trimming took 7 bases from V and 7 from J; bases not matched to a gene: 9. CDR3 in amino acids: CASTVLAGGINEQFF. For the CDR3, the DNA is TGCGCCAGCACGGTGCTAGCGGGGGGAATAAATGAGCAGTTCTTC.

This clonotype was counted at least ten times. V usage is TRBV14 and J usage is TRBJ2-2, with D uncertain. Germline V CDR1 and CDR2: SGHDN, FVKESK. The CDR3 is 13 amino acids. The V end was cut by 6 bases, the J end by 5 bases, with 10 bases between. CDR3 in amino acids: CASRQRVTGELFF. The CDR3, as DNA: TGTGCCAGCAGACAAAGGGTTACCGGGGAGCTGTTTTTT.

This clonotype was counted at least ten times. The chain is built from TRBV4-1 and TRBJ1-6; D is undetermined. Germline CDR1 is MGHRA and CDR2 is YSYEKL. The CDR3 runs to 16 residues. V was pared by 3 bases and J by 9 bases, with 18 bases between. The CDR3 here is CASSHPSTEDGSPLHF. CDR3 coding DNA: TGCGCCAGCAGCCACCCCTCGACGGAGGATGGTTCACCCCTCCACTTT.

This clonotype was detected ten times or more. CDR3 DNA: TGTGCCAGCAGCGTAGGCGGAAAAGAGACCCAGTACTTC. Amino acid sequence: CASSVGGKETQYF. The rearrangement links TRBV9 to TRBJ2-5, with D unclear. The CDR3 runs 13 residues. Germline V gene lookup returns CDR1 SGDLS and CDR2 YYNGEE. V was clipped by 0 bases and J by 3 bases, with 6 bases between them.